The rows below give T cell receptor beta chains drawn from one sample of a study of blood T cell repertoires in COVID-19. The table came from immunoSEQ multiplex PCR; TCRdb's copy has only in-frame clones and leaves some out. The profile covers some 50,000 clones, with about 90% appearing a single time and 6.4% taken by the ten largest. Sequencing used peripheral blood. Every receptor here comes from a man between 65 and 85 years old with active COVID-19. Both conserved end residues are part of each CDR3. D genes are given only for firm matches. The size of a clone is reported for some rows only, either as once, few or many, or as a class for expanded clones.

size: .
D: .
J: TRBJ2-3
V: TRBV5-1
CDR3: CASSLQLAGTDTQYF
DNA: TGCGCCAGCAGCTTGCAATTAGCGGGCACAGATACGCAGTATTTT

size: .
D: .
J: TRBJ2-5
V: TRBV11-1
CDR3: CASSSGRQETQYF
DNA: TGTGCCAGCAGCTCAGGGCGGCAAGAGACCCAGTACTTC

size: .
D: TRBD1
J: TRBJ1-4
V: TRBV5-1
CDR3: CASSPDRADGKLFF
DNA: TGCGCCAGCAGCCCCGACAGGGCGGATGGAAAACTGTTTTTT

size: .
D: TRBD2
J: TRBJ2-1
V: TRBV19
CDR3: CASSIAQLANEQFF
DNA: TGTGCCAGTAGTATAGCCCAACTAGCGAATGAGCAGTTCTTC

size: .
D: TRBD1
J: TRBJ2-7
V: TRBV7-2
CDR3: CASSLAPGQGITVQYF
DNA: TGTGCCAGCAGCTTAGCGCCAGGACAGGGCATTACTGTGCAGTACTTC

size: few
D: TRBD1
J: TRBJ1-1
V: TRBV6-1
CDR3: CASSDKQGANTEAFF
DNA: TGTGCCAGCAGTGATAAACAGGGGGCCAACACTGAAGCTTTCTTT

size: once
D: TRBD2
J: TRBJ2-2
V: TRBV6-2/TRBV6-3
CDR3: CASSPLYSGEDTGELFF
DNA: TGTGCCAGCAGCCCCCTCTATAGCGGGGAGGACACCGGGGAGCTGTTTTTT

size: .
D: TRBD2
J: TRBJ2-3
V: TRBV19
CDR3: CASSIGGSGTDTQYF
DNA: TGTGCCAGTAGTATCGGGGGGAGTGGGACAGATACGCAGTATTTT

size: .
D: TRBD1
J: TRBJ1-3
V: TRBV30
CDR3: CAWTDGQGWDTIYF
DNA: TGTGCCTGGACCGACGGACAGGGTTGGGACACCATATATTTT

size: .
D: TRBD2
J: TRBJ2-3
V: TRBV15
CDR3: CATSSGGTDTQYF
DNA: TGTGCCACTTCCAGCGGGGGAACAGATACGCAGTATTTT

size: .
D: .
J: TRBJ2-5
V: TRBV6-1
CDR3: CASSEVQQETQYF
DNA: TGTGCCAGCAGTGAAGTACAGCAAGAGACCCAGTACTTC

size: .
D: .
J: TRBJ1-5
V: TRBV9
CDR3: CASSVAPDSNQPQHF
DNA: TGTGCCAGCAGCGTAGCCCCAGATAGCAATCAGCCCCAGCATTTT

size: .
D: TRBD2
J: TRBJ2-7
V: TRBV6-4
CDR3: CASRGTSGGTYEQYF
DNA: TGTGCCAGCAGAGGGACTAGCGGGGGAACCTACGAGCAGTACTTC

size: once
D: TRBD1
J: TRBJ2-3
V: TRBV24-1
CDR3: CATSDLRGTGGTDTQYF
DNA: TGTGCCACCAGTGATCTTCGCGGGACAGGAGGTACAGATACGCAGTATTTT

size: once
D: .
J: TRBJ1-6
V: TRBV6-5
CDR3: CASSYFDKNGSPLHF
DNA: TGTGCCAGCAGTTACTTTGACAAAAATGGGTCACCCCTCCACTTT

size: .
D: TRBD2
J: TRBJ2-1
V: TRBV6-2/TRBV6-3
CDR3: CASSDMGGGYNEQFF
DNA: TGTGCCAGCAGTGATATGGGCGGGGGCTACAATGAGCAGTTCTTC

size: .
D: TRBD1
J: TRBJ1-2
V: TRBV6-5
CDR3: CASSYDDRGSYGYTF
DNA: TGTGCCAGCAGTTACGACGACAGGGGGAGCTATGGCTACACCTTC

size: once
D: TRBD2
J: TRBJ2-3
V: TRBV9
CDR3: CASRPSGDNTDTQYF
DNA: TGTGCCAGCAGACCTAGCGGGGACAACACAGATACGCAGTATTTT

size: .
D: TRBD1
J: TRBJ2-3
V: TRBV10-1
CDR3: CASSVRQGLTDTQYF
DNA: TGCGCCAGCAGTGTAAGACAGGGATTAACAGATACGCAGTATTTT

size: .
D: .
J: TRBJ1-3
V: TRBV7-9
CDR3: CASSLIEGVSGNTIYF
DNA: TGTGCCAGCAGCTTAATCGAGGGAGTTTCTGGAAACACCATATATTTT

size: .
D: TRBD1
J: TRBJ2-4
V: TRBV10-1
CDR3: CASSDRGPDIQYF
DNA: TGCGCCAGCAGTGATAGGGGGCCGGACATTCAGTACTTC

size: .
D: TRBD1
J: TRBJ1-2
V: TRBV9
CDR3: CASSVVTGADGYTF
DNA: TGTGCCAGCAGCGTGGTGACAGGGGCGGACGGCTACACCTTC

size: few
D: TRBD1
J: TRBJ2-7
V: TRBV4-2
CDR3: CASSQRDRGVHEQYF
DNA: TGTGCCAGCAGCCAACGTGACAGGGGAGTCCACGAGCAGTACTTC

size: .
D: .
J: TRBJ2-5
V: TRBV5-1
CDR3: CASSSPGSRQATGETQYF
DNA: TGCGCCAGCAGCTCACCTGGAAGCCGACAGGCAACGGGAGAGACCCAGTACTTC

size: .
D: TRBD2
J: TRBJ2-1
V: TRBV5-1
CDR3: CASSHGGGGIYSSYNEQFF
DNA: TGCGCCAGCAGCCACGGGGGGGGCGGTATTTACAGCTCCTACAATGAGCAGTTCTTC

size: .
D: TRBD1
J: TRBJ1-5
V: TRBV6-5
CDR3: CASSSTGVGNQPQHF
DNA: TGTGCCAGCAGTTCGACAGGGGTAGGGAATCAGCCCCAGCATTTT